This TCR beta chain was obtained from a study of blood T cell repertoires in COVID-19. Study context: PBMCs, B-cell-depleted T cells, or T cells were the source of the cDNA or gDNA that made up the material.

Enrollees, about 18 to 95 years old, lived in 24 US areas. The study recruited exposed participants who had met a COVID-19 case within 2 weeks before entry. Assay used: immunoSEQ multiplex PCR; TCRdb lists only in-frame clones, some missing. The sample carries about 310,000 clones, roughly 85% recorded once. This sequence was found in a woman aged 25 to 39 who had been exposed to COVID-19. The material sequenced was PBMCs or T cells enriched from blood (not recorded which).

This chain's CDR3 is CASSNQTGGYYEQYF. In DNA form, the CDR3 reads TGCGCCAGCAGCAACCAGACAGGGGGGTACTACGAGCAGTACTTC. V is TRBV4-1 and J is TRBJ2-7; 9 bases are a match to TRBD1. The germline V gene encodes CDR1 MGHRA and CDR2 YSYEKL. The ends lost 5 bases at V and 3 bases at J; junction bases unmatched: 8. This CDR3 has 15 amino acids.